This passage covers 21 T cell receptor beta chains from one sample sequenced in a study of blood T cell repertoires in COVID-19. TCRdb's copy holds only in-frame clones and misses some; the assay was immunoSEQ multiplex PCR. The data contain a few hundred thousand clones, roughly nine tenths of them singletons. The sequencing sample was made of peripheral blood. These receptors were collected from a woman in her thirties or forties who had recovered from COVID-19.

Regarding this clone: Relative to the germline gene, one junction end is altered; a read error may explain this. The chain has TRBV5-1 and TRBJ2-3, with TRBD2 matching 8 bases. CDR3 length equals 15 residues. Looked up from germline, CDR1 is SGHRS and CDR2 is YFSETQ. The CDR3 is CASSPPAGGTDTQYF. DNA of the CDR3: TGCGCCAGCAGCCCCCCGGCGGGAGGCACGGATACGCAGTATTTT.

The V and J genes are TRBV6-5 and TRBJ2-7, with 8 positions matching TRBD1. V lost 6 bases to trimming and J lost 7 bases; unmatched junction nucleotides: 8. Germline loops: CDR1 MNHEY, CDR2 SVGAGI. This CDR3 has 13 residues. The CDR3 DNA reads as TGTGCCAGCAGGACGACAGGGGCGCGAGAGCAGTACTTC. Translated: CASRTTGAREQYF.

In this sample, this clone turned up a few times. The chain joins TRBV9 to TRBJ2-7; 7 nucleotides agree with TRBD1. V lost 0 bases to trimming and J lost 3 bases; unmatched junction nucleotides: 3. This CDR3 contains 14 residues. Germline assignment: CDR1 SGDLS and CDR2 YYNGEE. The CDR3 DNA is TGTGCCAGCAGCGTAGGAGGGACAGTCTACGAGCAGTACTTC. Translation: CASSVGGTVYEQYF.

The CDR3 reads CASSEAQVMNTEAFF. CDR3 DNA: TGTGCCAGCAGTGAAGCTCAGGTGATGAACACTGAAGCTTTCTTT. This rearrangement joins TRBV6-1 to TRBJ1-1, with no clear D. The CDR3 spans 15 residues. Trimming removed 0 bases from V and 0 bases from J, with 8 bases in between. The germline CDR1 and CDR2 sequences are MNHNS and SASEGT.

This sequence joins TRBV19 and TRBJ1-5, with D unclear. The CDR3 is made up of 16 amino acids. The ends were cut back, 7 bases at V and 0 bases at J, with 16 bases in the middle. Per germline, CDR1 LNHDA and CDR2 SQIVND (reference sequence). This CDR3 is CASTRRGDYSNQPQHF. Written as DNA, the CDR3 is TGTGCCAGTACCCGACGCGGGGATTATAGCAATCAGCCCCAGCATTTT.

In its sample, this clone was seen once. This chain connects TRBV4-2 to TRBJ2-1, with 7 bases fitting TRBD2. The germline V gene encodes CDR1 LGHNA and CDR2 YNFKEQ. Trimming cost V 0 bases and J 4 bases; bases outside gene matches: 6. The CDR3 totals 16 residues. The CDR3 nucleotides are TGTGCCAGCAGCCAAGATAGCACTAGCGCGTACAATGAGCAGTTCTTC. It specifies CASSQDSTSAYNEQFF.

This clone was picked up one time. The rearrangement links TRBV3-1 (or the pseudogene TRBV3-2) to TRBJ2-7, with TRBD2 matching over 7 bases. In germline, CDR1 is LGHDT, CDR2 YNNKEL (reference sequence). V lost 5 bases, J lost 5 bases, and 9 bases stayed unmatched. The CDR3 is 14 amino acids. The CDR3 here is CASSNYGRNDEQYF. CDR3 DNA: TGTGCCAGCAGCAACTACGGGAGGAACGACGAGCAGTACTTC.

The rearrangement joins TRBV29-1 to TRBJ1-2; D unresolved. The germline V and J ends were trimmed by 4 bases and 8 bases, with 5 bases remaining between them. The CDR3 length is 9 residues. Germline loops: CDR1 SQVTM, CDR2 ANQGSEA. CDR3 amino acids: CSVGEGYTF. DNA of the CDR3: TGCAGCGTTGGGGAGGGCTACACCTTC.

The CDR3 DNA follows: TGTGCCAGCAGTGGGGGGGACGTGGCGAGTCTGGAGCAGTACTTC. This codes for CASSGGDVASLEQYF. This chain connects TRBV7-9 to TRBJ2-7, with 7 bases matching TRBD2. Trimming took 6 bases from V and 7 from J; bases not matched to a gene: 15. The CDR3 extends over 15 amino acids. Germline assignment: CDR1 SEHNR and CDR2 FQNEAQ (reference sequence).

This chain connects TRBV11-2 to TRBJ1-1, with D possibly matching TRBD1 (6 bases). CDR1 SGHAT and CDR2 FQNNGV come from the germline V gene. The V gene lost 4 bases and the J gene lost 4 bases, with 13 bases spanning the gap. This CDR3 spans 14 amino acids. The CDR3 loop is CASSSKQGSTEAFF. The CDR3 DNA reads TGTGCCAGCAGCTCGAAACAGGGATCCACTGAAGCTTTCTTT.

V is TRBV18 and J is TRBJ2-7; 7 bases are a match to TRBD1. Germline V CDR1 and CDR2: KGHSH, LQKENI. V was clipped by 2 bases and J by 5 bases; unmatched bases: 12. There are 16 residues in the CDR3. CDR3 DNA sequence: TGTGCCAGCTCACCAATTCCAGGGGGAGCTGTCCACGAGCAGTACTTC. Its protein product is CASSPIPGGAVHEQYF.

The genes are TRBV28 and TRBJ1-6, with a tentative D call TRBD1 (6 bases). The CDR3 covers 15 residues. Trimming stripped 6 bases from V and 6 bases from J, with 15 bases between. Per germline, CDR1 MDHEN and CDR2 SYDVKM. The CDR3 region has the DNA TGTGCCAGCAGCCAAACAGGGCGAGCTAATTCACCCCTCCACTTT. Amino acids: CASSQTGRANSPLHF.

This rearrangement joins TRBV28 to TRBJ2-7, with 8 bases lining up with TRBD2. This CDR3 is built from 13 residues. Trimming took 8 bases from V and 2 from J; bases not matched to a gene: 5. The germline V gene encodes CDR1 MDHEN and CDR2 SYDVKM. The CDR3 DNA reads TGTGCCAGCCACGTTAGCGGGACCTACGAGCAGTACTTC. This gives the protein CASHVSGTYEQYF.

This chain connects TRBV6-1 to TRBJ1-2, with 10 positions matching TRBD1. There are 16 residues in the CDR3. Germline CDR1 MNHNS, CDR2 SASEGT. V shed 3 bases and J 3 bases; nucleotides not matched to a gene: 7. CDR3 sequence (DNA): TGTGCCAGCAGTGACCATTGGACAGGGGGAGACTATGGCTACACCTTC. Residues: CASSDHWTGGDYGYTF.

The V gene is TRBV6-5, the J gene TRBJ2-7; TRBD2 matches at 8 bases. Germline lookup yields CDR1 MNHEY and CDR2 SVGAGI. The CDR3 consists of 13 residues. The V and J ends lost 7 bases and 4 bases, in that order; junction bases with no gene match: 6. CDR3 sequence reads: CASTPAGGYEQYF. CDR3 coding DNA: TGTGCCAGCACTCCTGCGGGAGGTTACGAGCAGTACTTC.

The chain combines TRBV5-1 with TRBJ1-2; the D gene is possibly TRBD1 (5 bases). V was cut by 0 bases and J by 7 bases, with 16 bases left in between. The germline CDR1 and CDR2 sequences are SGHRS and YFSETQ. The CDR3 totals 15 residues. The CDR3 loop reads CASSLASPGGSGYTF. The CDR3 DNA is TGCGCCAGCAGCTTGGCTTCGCCTGGGGGGAGTGGCTACACCTTC.

The gene calls are TRBV7-3 and TRBJ2-3; 11 bases map to TRBD2. CDR1 SGHTA and CDR2 FQGTGA come from the germline V gene. The V segment lost 2 bases and the J segment 1 base; nucleotides outside the gene matches: 5. The CDR3 is 17 residues long. CDR3 in DNA: TGTGCCAGCAGCTTAGGACTAGCGGGCTTTGGCACAGATACGCAGTATTTT. This translates into CASSLGLAGFGTDTQYF.

This sequence joins TRBV28 and TRBJ1-1, with D possibly TRBD1 on 6 matching bases. This CDR3 has 15 amino acids. Per the germline V gene, CDR1 is MDHEN and CDR2 is SYDVKM. V lost 2 bases and J lost 2, with 12 bases in between. The CDR3: CASSLTGGGNTEAFF. The CDR3, as DNA: TGTGCCAGCAGTTTAACGGGGGGCGGAAACACTGAAGCTTTCTTT.

This clone was found a few times. The chain joins TRBV13 to TRBJ2-7; D may be TRBD1 (6 bases). V shed 1 base and J shed 3 bases, with 10 bases lying between them. In germline, CDR1 is PRHDT, CDR2 FYEKMQ (reference sequence). The CDR3 contains 14 residues. The CDR3, as DNA: TGTGCCAGCAGCTTAGCAGGGGATCTCTACGAGCAGTACTTC. It is translated as CASSLAGDLYEQYF.

DNA of the CDR3: TGTGCCAGTAGTATATCGGACAGGGGGCGTAATATCGGCTACGAGCAGTACTTC. It specifies CASSISDRGRNIGYEQYF. The chain carries TRBV19 and TRBJ2-7, with TRBD1 matching over 11 bases. CDR3 length: 18 residues. Germline V gives CDR1 LNHDA, CDR2 SQIVND (reference sequence). Trimming at V came to 2 bases and at J to 3 bases, leaving 12 bases not matched to a gene. Full variable domain (rest looked up from reference TRBV19 and TRBJ2-7): DGGITQSPKYLFRKEGQNVTLSCEQNLNHDAMYWYRQDPGQGLRLIYYSQIVNDFQKGDIAEGYSVSREKKESFPLTVTSAQKNPTAFYLCASSISDRGRNIGYEQYFGPGTRLTVT.

This chain links TRBV18 with TRBJ2-5; D may be TRBD1 (6 bases). Deletions cut 2 bases from V and 5 bases from J, with 9 bases between. Germline V gives CDR1 KGHSH, CDR2 LQKENI. The length of the CDR3 is 13 residues. The CDR3 region is CASSPGQRETQYF. The CDR3 DNA follows: TGTGCCAGCTCACCAGGACAGAGGGAGACCCAGTACTTC.